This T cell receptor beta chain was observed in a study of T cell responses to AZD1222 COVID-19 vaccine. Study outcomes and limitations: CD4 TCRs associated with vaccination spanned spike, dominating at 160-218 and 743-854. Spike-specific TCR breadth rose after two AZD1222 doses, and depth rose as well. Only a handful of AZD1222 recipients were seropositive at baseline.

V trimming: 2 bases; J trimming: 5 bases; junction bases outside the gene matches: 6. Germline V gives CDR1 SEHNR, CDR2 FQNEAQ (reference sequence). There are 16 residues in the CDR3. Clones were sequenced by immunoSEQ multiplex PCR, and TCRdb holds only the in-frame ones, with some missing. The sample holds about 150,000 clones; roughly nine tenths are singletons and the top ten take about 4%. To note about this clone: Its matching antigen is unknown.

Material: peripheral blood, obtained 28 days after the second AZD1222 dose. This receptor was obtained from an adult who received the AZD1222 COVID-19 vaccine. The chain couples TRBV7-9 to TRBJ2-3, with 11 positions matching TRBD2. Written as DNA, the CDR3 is TGTGCCAGCAGCTTAAGACTAGCGGGGAAGGGAGATACGCAGTATTTT. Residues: CASSLRLAGKGDTQYF.